This is a list of T cell receptor beta chains from one sample in a study of shared clonotypes between healthy human individuals. Assay: immunoSEQ multiplex PCR; the TCRdb copy retains only in-frame clones and omits some. The top ten clones hold under 0.45% of a sample with more than 1,200,000 clones, 97% to 99% of them seen once. Material for sequencing was naive CD4+ T cells sorted from blood. Every receptor here comes from a man aged 25 to 45 in good health. The CDR3 runs from the conserved cysteine through the conserved F or W.

TRBJ2-7	TRBV5-1	CASSFQGHGTYEQYF
TRBJ2-3	TRBV4-3	CASSQERRGRAADTQYF
TRBJ2-7	TRBV7-2	CASSLEGTSFHEQYF
TRBJ2-3	TRBV27	CASSLTSGGTDTQYF
TRBJ2-7	TRBV11-3	CASSKSGSAPYEQYF
TRBJ1-4	TRBV5-1	CASSVGGSNEKLFF
TRBJ2-1	TRBV14	CASPGWVLSYNEQFF
TRBJ2-1	TRBV11-2	CASSLVEGFTEQFF
TRBJ1-1	TRBV28	CASSRERNTEAFF
TRBJ2-7	TRBV27	CASSTRDSRNYEQYF
TRBJ2-1	TRBV11-2	CASSSGRLAGENEQFF
TRBJ2-2	TRBV18	CASSPLGLAGSTGELFF
TRBJ1-2	TRBV5-1	CASSSRQGLNYGYTF
TRBJ2-7	TRBV28	CASTLSSYEQYF
TRBJ1-2	TRBV20-1	CSLSSQQGYTF
TRBJ2-3	TRBV9	CASSLTTGTSDTQYF
TRBJ1-4	TRBV7-2	CASSNVATNEKLFF
TRBJ2-7	TRBV28	CASTRRSGEQYF
TRBJ1-1	TRBV5-4	CASSSTGTEAFF
TRBJ2-7	TRBV11-3	CASSGAGDEQYF
TRBJ1-5	TRBV27	CASSPRQGPNQPQHF
TRBJ2-5	TRBV7-6	CASSLNRGSSETQYF
TRBJ1-3	TRBV2	CASRDRARNTIYF
TRBJ2-3	TRBV7-8	CASSLLGSNTDTQYF
TRBJ2-7	TRBV5-5	CASSGTANYEQYF
TRBJ2-3	TRBV5-4	CASSAGGGADTQYF
TRBJ1-4	TRBV18	CASSPFPLSATNEKLFF
TRBJ1-1	TRBV5-1	CASSWAGDTEAFF
TRBJ2-5	TRBV29-1	CSVESSGVAQETQYF
TRBJ2-2	TRBV5-6	CASSLGLERGGELFF
TRBJ2-7	TRBV5-5	CASSLLVGLDYF
TRBJ2-7	TRBV5-1	CASSATSGSSYEQYF
TRBJ2-1	TRBV7-2	CASSSSLVSYNEQFF
TRBJ2-1	TRBV7-2	CASSLFGRGNNEQFF
TRBJ2-1	TRBV27	CASSPSDGEQFF
TRBJ1-2	TRBV11-2	CASSLDQGGGYGYTF
TRBJ2-7	TRBV7-6	CASSHAGPSEQYF
TRBJ2-7	TRBV29-1	CSVRGGRDSSYEQYF
TRBJ2-7	TRBV6-1	CASSEPGRGWEQYF
TRBJ1-1	TRBV28	CASQEGPNTEAFF
TRBJ2-7	TRBV19	CASSIRQGYEQYF
TRBJ2-1	TRBV7-2	CASSLGRGSYNEQFF
TRBJ2-1	TRBV29-1	CSVVPLAGVPYNEQFF
TRBJ1-4	TRBV4-1	CASSSPGSTNEKLFF